This T cell receptor beta chain derives from a study of TIL therapy for anti-PD-1-resistant metastatic lung cancer. For the study at large: Tumors carried a median about 1.4 non-synonymous mutations per megabase. Whole-study results and caveats: The baseline peripheral repertoire was partially replaced by infused TIL clonotypes that later decayed. This highly selected cohort may not generalize to typical lung cancer patients.

This clone was seen only once. Its target is unknown. A read error may produce the germline difference seen at one junction end. Sequencing used immunoSEQ v3. Libraries were sequenced to 2 million to 2.5 million read pairs (survey) or roughly 4.5-6.5 million (deep). The method was immunoSEQ multiplex PCR; TCRdb's version includes in-frame clones alone and lacks a portion of them. This sample yields about 59,000 clones, of which 73% are seen a single time; 1.5% to 2% belongs to the top ten. Indicated time point: pre-treatment sample, taken before nivolumab and TIL therapy. This CDR3 contains 10 residues. CDR1 and CDR2 from the germline V gene are DFQATT and SNEGSKA (reference sequence).

The TCR sequence derives from a person between 25 and 79 years old with non-small cell lung cancer. The sample in question was blood, obtained at baseline. The rearrangement links TRBV20-1 to TRBJ1-2; D gene unclear. The CDR3 DNA is TGCAGTGCCCCTAATTATGGCTACACCTTC. As protein: CSAPNYGYTF.